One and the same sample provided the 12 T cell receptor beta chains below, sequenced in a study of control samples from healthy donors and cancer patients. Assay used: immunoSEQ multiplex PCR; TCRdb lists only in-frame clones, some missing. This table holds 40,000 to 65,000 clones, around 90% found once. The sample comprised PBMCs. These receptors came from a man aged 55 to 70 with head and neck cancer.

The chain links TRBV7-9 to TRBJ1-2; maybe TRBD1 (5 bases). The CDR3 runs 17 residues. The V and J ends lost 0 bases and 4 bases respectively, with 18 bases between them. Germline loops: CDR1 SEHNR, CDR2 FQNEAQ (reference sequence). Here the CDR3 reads CASSLAVGFGDLYGYTF. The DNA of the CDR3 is TGTGCCAGCAGCTTAGCTGTTGGTTTCGGGGACCTCTATGGCTACACCTTC.

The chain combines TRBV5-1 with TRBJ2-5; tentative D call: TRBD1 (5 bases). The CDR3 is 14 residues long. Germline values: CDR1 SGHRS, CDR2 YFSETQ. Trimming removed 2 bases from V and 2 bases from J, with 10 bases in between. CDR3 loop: CASSFAGRQETQYF. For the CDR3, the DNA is TGCGCCAGCAGCTTCGCAGGGCGACAAGAGACCCAGTACTTC.

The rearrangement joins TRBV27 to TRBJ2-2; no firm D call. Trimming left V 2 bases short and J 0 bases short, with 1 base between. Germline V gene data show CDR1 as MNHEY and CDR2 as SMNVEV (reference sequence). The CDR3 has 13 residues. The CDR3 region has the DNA TGTGCCAGCAGTTTAGCGAACACCGGGGAGCTGTTTTTT. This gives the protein CASSLANTGELFF.

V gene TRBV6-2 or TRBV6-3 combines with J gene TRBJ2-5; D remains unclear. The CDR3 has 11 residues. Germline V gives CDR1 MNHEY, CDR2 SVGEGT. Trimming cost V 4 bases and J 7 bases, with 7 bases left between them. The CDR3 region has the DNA TGTGCCAGCAGTTCTCGGGTGACCCAGTACTTC. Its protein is CASSSRVTQYF.

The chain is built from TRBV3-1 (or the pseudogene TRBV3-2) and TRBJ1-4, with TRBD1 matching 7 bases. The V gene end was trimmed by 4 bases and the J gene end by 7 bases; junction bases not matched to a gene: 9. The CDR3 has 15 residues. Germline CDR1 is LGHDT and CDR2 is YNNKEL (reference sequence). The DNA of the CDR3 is TGTGCCAGCAGCCTCCTTGGAGGGGGCCGTGAAAAACTGTTTTTT. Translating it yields CASSLLGGGREKLFF.

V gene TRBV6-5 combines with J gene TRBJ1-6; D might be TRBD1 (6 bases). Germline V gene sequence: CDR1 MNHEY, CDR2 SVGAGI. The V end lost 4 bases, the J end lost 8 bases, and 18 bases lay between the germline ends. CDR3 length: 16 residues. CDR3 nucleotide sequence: TGTGCCAGCAGTTTCGACTACCTAAGGACAGATTCACCCCTCCACTTT. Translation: CASSFDYLRTDSPLHF.

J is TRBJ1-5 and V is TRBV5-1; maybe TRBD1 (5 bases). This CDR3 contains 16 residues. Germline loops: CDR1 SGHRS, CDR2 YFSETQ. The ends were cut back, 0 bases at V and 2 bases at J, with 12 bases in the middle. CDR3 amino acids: CASSLEAGNGNQPQHF. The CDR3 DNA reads TGCGCCAGCAGCTTGGAAGCAGGGAACGGCAATCAGCCCCAGCATTTT.

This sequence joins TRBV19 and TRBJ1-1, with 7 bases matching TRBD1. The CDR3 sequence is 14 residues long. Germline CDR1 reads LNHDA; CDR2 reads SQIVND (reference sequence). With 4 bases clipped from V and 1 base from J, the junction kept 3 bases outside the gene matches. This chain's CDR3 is CASSNRDRNTEAFF. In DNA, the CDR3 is TGTGCCAGTAGTAACAGGGACAGGAACACTGAAGCTTTCTTT.

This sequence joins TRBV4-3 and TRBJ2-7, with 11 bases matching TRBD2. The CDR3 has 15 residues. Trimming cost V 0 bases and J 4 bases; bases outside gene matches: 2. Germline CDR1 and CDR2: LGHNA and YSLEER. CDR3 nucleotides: TGCGCCAGCAGCCAAGATACTAGCGGGGGATACGAGCAGTACTTC. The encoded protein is CASSQDTSGGYEQYF.

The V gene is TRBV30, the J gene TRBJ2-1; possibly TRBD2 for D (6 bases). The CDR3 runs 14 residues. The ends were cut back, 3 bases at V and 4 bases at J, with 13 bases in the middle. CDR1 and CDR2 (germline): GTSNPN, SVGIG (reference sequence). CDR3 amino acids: CAWSPGTGYNEQFF. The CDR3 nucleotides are TGTGCCTGGAGCCCCGGGACTGGTTACAATGAGCAGTTCTTC.

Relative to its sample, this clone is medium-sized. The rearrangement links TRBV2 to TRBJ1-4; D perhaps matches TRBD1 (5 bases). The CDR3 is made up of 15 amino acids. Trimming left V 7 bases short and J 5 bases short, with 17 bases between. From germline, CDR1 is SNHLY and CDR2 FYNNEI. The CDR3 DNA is TGTGCCAGCATCGCAGGAGGGACCCCAAATGAAAAACTGTTTTTT. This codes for CASIAGGTPNEKLFF.

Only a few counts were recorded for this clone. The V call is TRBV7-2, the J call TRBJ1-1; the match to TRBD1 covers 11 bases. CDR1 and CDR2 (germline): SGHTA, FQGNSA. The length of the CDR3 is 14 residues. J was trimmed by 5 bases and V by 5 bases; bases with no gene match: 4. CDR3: CASSGQGALTEAFF. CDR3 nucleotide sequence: TGTGCCAGCAGCGGACAGGGGGCTTTGACTGAAGCTTTCTTT.